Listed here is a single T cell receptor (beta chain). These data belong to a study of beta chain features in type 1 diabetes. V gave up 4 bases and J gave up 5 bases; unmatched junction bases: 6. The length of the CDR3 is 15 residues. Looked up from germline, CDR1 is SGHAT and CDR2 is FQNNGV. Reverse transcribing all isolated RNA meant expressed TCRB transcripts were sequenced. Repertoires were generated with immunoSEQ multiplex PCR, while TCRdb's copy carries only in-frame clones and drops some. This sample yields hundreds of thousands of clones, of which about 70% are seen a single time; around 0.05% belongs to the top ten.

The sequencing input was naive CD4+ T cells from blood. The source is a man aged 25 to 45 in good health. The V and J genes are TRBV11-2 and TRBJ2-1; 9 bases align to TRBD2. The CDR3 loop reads CASSSPGLANNEQFF. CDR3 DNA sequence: TGTGCCAGCAGCTCCCCCGGACTAGCGAACAATGAGCAGTTCTTC.